The TCR beta chain under discussion was sequenced for a study of shared clonotypes between healthy human individuals. Whole-study findings and limits: Researchers found naive subsets generally carried larger estimated richness than memory subsets.

The donors, healthy adults who were HIV-negative, had experienced no recent acute infections or vaccinations. CD4+ cells underwent separation, giving CD45RA+ naive and CD45RA-negative memory subsets. Germline V gene data show CDR1 as SNHLY and CDR2 as FYNNEI. There are 15 residues in the CDR3. Trimming removed 6 bases from V and 7 bases from J, with 18 bases in between. Note on this clone: Its target is unknown.

As originally analysed: ImmunoSEQ supplied junction-only sequences lacking quality scores, so filtering was different. Using immunoSEQ multiplex PCR, the repertoire was profiled, and TCRdb retains in-frame clones only, with some absent. V and J calls plus clone size are reproduced from that table; the DNA served to infer D and trimming. This sample has about 1 million clones, with 75% found just once. This TCR derives from a man in his late teens or twenties in good health. The chain couples TRBV2 to TRBJ1-4; D is perhaps TRBD1 (5 bases). The sample consisted of memory CD4+ T cells sorted from blood. Specified subset: CD45RA-negative fraction. The CDR3 here is CASRAGWATSEKLFF. CDR3 bases: TGTGCCAGCAGGGCAGGGTGGGCGACTTCTGAAAAACTGTTTTTT.